The rows below give T cell receptor beta chains drawn from one sample of a study of post-analysis software for immune sequencing data. TCRdb re-called the PCR reads with MiXCR, one entry per CDR3 protein. The table lists 600,000 to 700,000 distinct CDR3 sequences, over 45% of them singletons. Sequences were obtained from blood. These receptors came from a girl aged 2-10 years with multiple sclerosis. CDR3s include the opening cysteine and the closing phenylalanine or tryptophan. The D gene is left open where the match is weak. Part of the rows lack a size; the others show once, few, many or a class for expanded clones.

d_call | j_call | clone_size | v_call | cdr3_nt | cdr3_aa
- | TRBJ2-3 | - | TRBV7-9 | TGTGCCAGCAGCTTAGCAACCGGGGATACGCAGTATTTT | CASSLATGDTQYF
- | TRBJ2-1 | - | TRBV7-2 | TGTGCCAGCAGCTCGGGACCCAGGACCTACAATGAGCAGTTCTTC | CASSSGPRTYNEQFF
TRBD1 | TRBJ1-2 | few | TRBV29-1 | TGCAGCGTTCTTATAGGGGACAGGCTACCCTCCTATGGCTACACCTTC | CSVLIGDRLPSYGYTF
- | TRBJ1-4 | - | TRBV29-1 | TGCAGCGTGACAGTCAAGGGGGTTAATGAAAAACTGTTTTTT | CSVTVKGVNEKLFF
- | TRBJ1-2 | - | TRBV5-5 | TGTGCCAGCAAACAGATGAACTATGGCTACACCTTC | CASKQMNYGYTF
TRBD1 | TRBJ1-2 | few | TRBV4-1 | TGCGCCAGCAGCCAAGCGGGGACAGGGGCCTCTTATGGCTACACCTTC | CASSQAGTGASYGYTF
TRBD2 | TRBJ2-3 | - | TRBV4-1 | TGCGCCAGCAGCCAAGAGCCGCTAGCGGGAGCCGTATATACGCAGTATTTT | CASSQEPLAGAVYTQYF
- | TRBJ2-2 | - | TRBV24-1 | TGTGCCACCAGTGATAAGACTCCCGGGGAGCTGTTTTTT | CATSDKTPGELFF
- | TRBJ2-1 | - | TRBV7-9 | TGTGCCAGCAGCCTCGTTAAGCGGGAGCAGTTCTTC | CASSLVKREQFF
TRBD1 | TRBJ1-4 | - | TRBV4-3 | TGCGCCAGCAGCCAAGAATGGCGGACAGGGTTTGAAAAACTGTTTTTT | CASSQEWRTGFEKLFF
- | TRBJ2-1 | - | TRBV29-1 | TGCAGCGTCTCAGGGCTCAATGAGCAGTTCTTC | CSVSGLNEQFF
- | TRBJ2-1 | once | TRBV21-1 | TGTGCCAGCAGCTCCTTCGTATACTTATCGCTTCACAATGAGCAGTTCTTC | CASSSFVYLSLHNEQFF
TRBD1 | TRBJ2-3 | few | TRBV4-3 | TGCGCCAGCAGCCCCGGACAGGCAGATACGCAGTATTTT | CASSPGQADTQYF
TRBD1 | TRBJ1-2 | - | TRBV4-3 | TGCGCCACCAGCCAAAAACCCGCCGGGACAGCTTCTAACTATGGCTACACCTTC | CATSQKPAGTASNYGYTF
- | TRBJ2-3 | - | TRBV7-2 | TGTGCCAGCAGCGACCGGGTAGGGTCAGATACGCAGTATTTT | CASSDRVGSDTQYF
TRBD2 | TRBJ2-7 | - | TRBV20-1 | TGCAGTGCTCTACCGACTAGCGGGATCGACGAGCAGTACTTC | CSALPTSGIDEQYF
TRBD2 | TRBJ2-3 | - | TRBV3-1 | TGTGCCAGCAGCCTTAGCGGGAAGGCGACAGATACGCAGTATTTT | CASSLSGKATDTQYF
- | TRBJ2-3 | - | TRBV2 | TGTGCCAGCGGCACCACACACCCAGATACGCAGTATTTT | CASGTTHPDTQYF
TRBD2 | TRBJ2-1 | - | TRBV3-1 | TGTGCCAGCTCGGGACTAGCGTCCTCCTACAATGAGCAGTTCTTC | CASSGLASSYNEQFF
- | TRBJ2-7 | - | TRBV29-1 | TGCAGCGTTCAGGGGCGACGGGGCTCCTACGAGCAGTACTTC | CSVQGRRGSYEQYF
- | TRBJ2-7 | once | TRBV11-2 | TGTGCCAGCAGCCCGAATGCCTACGAGCAGTACTTC | CASSPNAYEQYF
TRBD1 | TRBJ1-1 | - | TRBV9 | TGTGCCAGCAGCGGGGGACAGCCTTTGAACACTGAAGCTTTCTTT | CASSGGQPLNTEAFF
- | TRBJ2-5 | - | TRBV5-1 | TGCGCCAGCAGCTCCCGACGCCAAGAGACCCAGTACTTC | CASSSRRQETQYF
- | TRBJ2-5 | once | TRBV21-1 | TGTGCCAGCAGCAAAGTCGGAGGAACGCAAGAGACCCAGTACTTC | CASSKVGGTQETQYF
TRBD1 | TRBJ2-4 | few | TRBV6-6 | TGTGCCAGCAGGGGGGGACAGGGAGGAAGCATTCAGTACTTC | CASRGGQGGSIQYF
- | TRBJ2-1 | - | TRBV2 | TGTGCCAGCAGTGAATGGGGGGAGAGCTCCTACAATGAGCAGTTCTTC | CASSEWGESSYNEQFF
TRBD2 | TRBJ2-3 | once | TRBV20-1 | TGCAGTGCTAGACCCGGGAGGGCCGGGGATACGCAGTATTTT | CSARPGRAGDTQYF
- | TRBJ2-5 | - | TRBV29-1 | TGCAGCGTTGGGGGAAGTGTCCAAGAGACCCAGTACTTC | CSVGGSVQETQYF
TRBD2 | TRBJ2-3 | - | TRBV7-2 | TGTGCCAGCAGCGTCGCCGGGACTAGCCCACGCACAGATACGCAGTATTTT | CASSVAGTSPRTDTQYF
TRBD1 | TRBJ2-5 | - | TRBV24-1 | TGTGCCACCAGTGACCCCGACAGGGAACAAGAGACCCAGTACTTC | CATSDPDREQETQYF
TRBD2 | TRBJ2-5 | - | TRBV6-1 | TGTGCCAGCAGTGATTCTAGCGGGAGGGCCCCATGGGAGACCCAGTACTTC | CASSDSSGRAPWETQYF
- | TRBJ2-7 | - | TRBV7-2 | TGTGCCAGCAGCTTAGCGGCGGGTGGGTACTACGAGCAGTACTTC | CASSLAAGGYYEQYF
TRBD2 | TRBJ2-1 | - | TRBV20-1 | TGCAGTGCTGGAGGTGAGGCTAGCGGGAGCGATGAGCAGTTCTTC | CSAGGEASGSDEQFF
TRBD2 | TRBJ2-3 | - | TRBV20-1 | TGCAGTGCTAGGCCATCGGGACTACGCACAGATACGCAGTATTTT | CSARPSGLRTDTQYF
TRBD2 | TRBJ2-1 | - | TRBV5-1 | TGCGCCAGCAGCCGAGAAGGGACTAGCGGATACAATGAGCAGTTCTTC | CASSREGTSGYNEQFF
TRBD1 | TRBJ1-5 | - | TRBV27 | TGTGCCAGCAGCCCCAGGACAGGGAGGGTCGAGGGAATAAATCAGCCCCAGCATTTT | CASSPRTGRVEGINQPQHF
- | TRBJ2-3 | - | TRBV15 | TGTGCCACCAGCAGGATCCCCATAAGAACACTTAATGAAGATACGCAGTATTTT | CATSRIPIRTLNEDTQYF
- | TRBJ1-1 | - | TRBV29-1 | TGCAGCGTTGGGGTTAGGGTTCTTACTGAAGCTTTCTTT | CSVGVRVLTEAFF
- | TRBJ1-2 | once | TRBV2 | TGTGCCGGACCTTCCGACAGGCGTTGGGGCTACACCTTC | CAGPSDRRWGYTF
- | TRBJ2-3 | - | TRBV4-1 | TGCGCCAGCAGCCAAGCGCCCGCTAGCACAGATACGCAGTATTTT | CASSQAPASTDTQYF
TRBD1 | TRBJ1-2 | - | TRBV30 | TGTGCCTGGAGTGTAGTTAGGACAGGGGGTCCTAGCGGGTATGGCTACACCTTC | CAWSVVRTGGPSGYGYTF